The T cell receptor beta chain described here comes from a study of T cell responses to AZD1222 COVID-19 vaccine. Study-level points and caveats: Of spike-specific TCRs, nearly half reportedly target regions left unmutated in variants.

For this clone: Its antigen is undetermined.

Profiling relied on immunoSEQ multiplex PCR, and the TCRdb table lists in-frame clones only, not all of them. The profile shows tens of thousands of clones, about nine tenths of them singletons. Germline V gives CDR1 SGHAT, CDR2 FQNNGV. The CDR3 contains 17 residues. J lost 3 bases, V lost 3 bases, and 11 bases had no gene match. The sample was peripheral blood, taken 28 days after the second AZD1222 dose. The TCR was taken from an adult who received the AZD1222 COVID-19 vaccine. This chain uses TRBV11-2 with TRBJ2-3; 8 positions agree with TRBD2. CDR3 nucleotide sequence: TGTGCCAGCAGCTTCCGTGCCGGGGGGGTCAAGACAGATACGCAGTATTTT. The encoded protein is CASSFRAGGVKTDTQYF.